Following are 6 T cell receptor beta chains from one sample sequenced in a study of blood T cell repertoires in COVID-19. Here immunoSEQ multiplex PCR was the method, and the copy in TCRdb shows in-frame clones only, minus some. Seen here are 200,000 to 250,000 clones, about 88% observed once, and the top ten hold more than 8.5%. The sequenced material came from peripheral blood. The source of these receptors is a woman aged 45-65 years with COVID-19, enrolled during active disease.

V gene TRBV15 combines with J gene TRBJ1-4; D is possibly TRBD1 (5 bases). CDR3 length equals 15 residues. V lost 8 bases and J lost 5, with 18 bases in between. From germline, CDR1 is LNHNV and CDR2 YYDKDF (reference sequence). In DNA, the CDR3 is TGTGCCACCGTGTTACCGCCGGAGGGGAATGAAAAACTGTTTTTT. The encoded protein is CATVLPPEGNEKLFF.

This clone is a singleton in its sample. This chain uses TRBV28 with TRBJ1-6; 7 bases map to TRBD1. The length of the CDR3 is 12 residues. V lost 8 bases and J lost 12; bases outside the gene matches: 7. CDR1 and CDR2 from the germline V gene are MDHEN and SYDVKM. The CDR3, as DNA: TGTGCCAGCCGACAGGGACACGTACCCCTCCACTTT. It codes for CASRQGHVPLHF.

V is TRBV3-1 (or the pseudogene TRBV3-2) and J is TRBJ1-2; unclear D gene. The CDR3 loop spans 14 amino acids. V lost 4 bases, J lost 8 bases, and 17 bases lay in between. CDR1 is LGHDT and CDR2 is YNNKEL in the germline V gene (reference sequence). CDR3 residues: CASSPRGSLRGYTF. The CDR3 nucleotides are TGTGCCAGCAGCCCACGCGGGTCTCTGAGGGGCTACACCTTC.

The J gene is TRBJ1-2, the V gene TRBV18, with TRBD1 identical over 7 bases. This CDR3 contains 15 residues. V shed 2 bases and J 2 bases; nucleotides not matched to a gene: 5. Germline CDR1 is KGHSH and CDR2 is LQKENI. The CDR3: CASSPKEGGNYGYTF. DNA for the CDR3: TGTGCCAGCTCACCAAAGGAAGGGGGCAACTATGGCTACACCTTC.

V and J are TRBV7-8 and TRBJ1-2; 9 nucleotides match TRBD1. Germline-derived CDR1 and CDR2 are SGHVS and FQNEAQ. The CDR3 has 15 amino acids. V shed 0 bases and J 6 bases; nucleotides not matched to a gene: 5. The CDR3 nucleotides read TGTGCCAGCAGCTTAGCGGGACAGGGAAAAGATGGCTACACCTTC. It translates to CASSLAGQGKDGYTF.

This rearrangement joins TRBV5-1 to TRBJ2-3; the D gene is possibly TRBD1 (6 bases). CDR1 is SGHRS, CDR2 YFSETQ, per germline. Trimming stripped 0 bases from V and 4 bases from J, with 24 bases between. The CDR3 runs to 19 residues. The CDR3, as DNA: TGCGCCAGCAGCTTGGGGGCCAGGGGCTCACCCCCTAGATCAGATACGCAGTATTTT. This translates into CASSLGARGSPPRSDTQYF.